This is a list of T cell receptor beta chains from one sample in a study of blood T cells in healthy people across ages. TCRdb itself ran the 5' RACE reads through MiXCR, one entry per CDR3 protein. The table records about 570,000 distinct CDR3 sequences, approximately 25% of them present only once. The sequenced sample was blood. These TCRs come from a woman in her 70s in good health. Each CDR3 is given with its conserved first and last residue. A D gene is named only where the DNA matches it firmly. Clone size is stated in some rows and not others, as once, few, many or a class when expanded.

>few|TRBV2|TRBD1|TRBJ2-1
CAGRKTGGAENEQFF
TGTGCCGGCAGGAAGACAGGGGGCGCGGAAAATGAGCAGTTCTTC
>few|TRBV20-1|TRBD1|TRBJ1-2
CSATQLQGARGYTF
TGCAGTGCTACCCAATTACAGGGGGCTCGTGGCTACACCTTC
>NA|TRBV5-5|NA|TRBJ1-1
CASSLHSSITEAFF
TGTGCCAGCAGCTTGCACAGTTCTATCACTGAAGCTTTCTTT
>NA|TRBV10-3|TRBD2|TRBJ2-1
CAISGRTSPNEQFF
TGTGCCATCAGTGGGAGGACTAGTCCCAATGAGCAGTTCTTC
>NA|TRBV12-3/TRBV12-4|NA|TRBJ1-2
CASTHKRTVNYGYTF
TGTGCCAGCACCCATAAACGGACGGTTAACTATGGCTACACCTTC
>NA|TRBV20-1|TRBD2|TRBJ2-3
CSALSSGGPTDTQYF
TGCAGTGCTCTCTCTAGCGGGGGGCCCACAGATACGCAGTATTTT
>many|TRBV20-1|TRBD1|TRBJ2-7
CSARGLRDRLPYF
TGCAGTGCTAGAGGGCTCCGGGACAGGTTGCCGTACTTC
>NA|TRBV7-8|NA|TRBJ2-3
CASSWASTDTQYF
TGTGCCAGCAGCTGGGCTAGCACAGATACGCAGTATTTT
>NA|TRBV5-1|NA|TRBJ1-1
CASSLQAEREAFF
TGCGCCAGCAGCTTGCAGGCAGAGCGTGAAGCTTTCTTT
>NA|TRBV24-1|TRBD1|TRBJ2-3
CATSDRHGQGRATDTQYF
TGTGCCACCAGTGATCGTCACGGACAGGGGAGAGCAACAGATACGCAGTATTTT
>few|TRBV28|TRBD1|TRBJ1-4
CASSHAGTGGEKLFF
TGTGCCAGCAGTCACGCCGGGACAGGGGGTGAAAAACTGTTTTTT
>few|TRBV4-2|NA|TRBJ1-1
CASSPASSNHEAFF
TGTGCCAGCAGCCCAGCCTCATCGAACCATGAAGCTTTCTTT
>NA|TRBV7-2|NA|TRBJ2-7
CASSPTAGSYEQYF
TGTGCCAGCAGCCCTACGGCGGGGTCCTACGAGCAGTACTTC
>few|TRBV3-1|NA|TRBJ2-2
CASSQAGHNTGELFF
TGTGCCAGCAGCCAAGCCGGACACAACACCGGGGAGCTGTTTTTT
>many|TRBV4-2|NA|TRBJ1-4
CASSQEQWGATNEKLFF
TGTGCCAGCAGCCAAGAACAGTGGGGGGCAACTAATGAAAAACTGTTTTTT
>NA|TRBV29-1|TRBD1|TRBJ2-1
CSVEAKGTGNNEQFF
TGCAGCGTTGAAGCGAAAGGGACAGGAAACAATGAGCAGTTCTTC
>NA|TRBV5-1|NA|TRBJ1-1
CASSPGHIAGIVAFF
TGCGCCAGCAGCCCCGGACATATTGCCGGGATTGTAGCTTTCTTT
>many|TRBV20-1|TRBD2|TRBJ2-3
CSARPTSGGAIDTQYF
TGCAGTGCTAGGCCAACTAGCGGGGGGGCGATAGATACGCAGTATTTT
>NA|TRBV24-1|NA|TRBJ2-3
CATSDFGGGRSDTQYF
TGTGCCACCAGTGATTTTGGGGGGGGGCGATCAGATACGCAGTATTTT
>few|TRBV10-3|NA|TRBJ2-7
CAISDRIQGNSEGYEQYF
TGTGCCATCAGTGATAGAATTCAGGGGAACAGCGAAGGGTACGAGCAGTACTTC
>few|TRBV3-1|TRBD2|TRBJ2-2
CASSARGGDGELFF
TGTGCCAGCAGCGCCCGGGGGGGCGACGGGGAGCTGTTTTTT
>few|TRBV29-1|NA|TRBJ1-1
CSVGQRPVDRAFF
TGCAGCGTTGGGCAGCGACCCGTCGATAGGGCTTTCTTT
>NA|TRBV20-1|NA|TRBJ2-5
CSALRDPKTQYF
TGCAGTGCCCTTAGGGACCCGAAGACCCAGTACTTC
>few|TRBV20-1|NA|TRBJ2-5
CSSRGPNHQETQYF
TGCAGTTCAAGGGGCCCAAACCATCAAGAGACCCAGTACTTC
>NA|TRBV27|NA|TRBJ1-2
CASSFLNPTGQSYGYTF
TGTGCCAGCAGTTTTCTCAACCCGACAGGCCAGAGCTATGGCTACACCTTC
>many|TRBV10-3|NA|TRBJ1-2
CAISWTDTNYGYTF
TGTGCCATCAGTTGGACGGACACTAACTATGGCTACACCTTC
>NA|TRBV6-2/TRBV6-3|TRBD1|TRBJ1-4
CASRRTGGAPEKLFF
TGTGCCAGCAGACGCACAGGGGGCGCCCCGGAAAAACTGTTTTTT
>few|TRBV6-6|TRBD1|TRBJ1-3
CASGQGENTIYF
TGTGCCAGCGGACAGGGTGAAAACACCATATATTTT
>few|TRBV7-2|TRBD1|TRBJ1-2
CARSNRGNYGYTF
TGTGCCAGATCAAACAGGGGCAACTATGGCTACACCTTC
>few|TRBV7-6|NA|TRBJ2-1
CASSPAGFEQFF
TGTGCCAGCAGCCCGGCGGGGTTTGAGCAGTTCTTC
>NA|TRBV1|NA|TRBJ2-5
CTSSQDPRPETQYF
TGCACCAGCAGCCAAGACCCCCGACCGGAGACCCAGTACTTC
>NA|TRBV29-1|NA|TRBJ1-1
CSALWGDAEAFF
TGCAGCGCGCTGTGGGGGGATGCTGAAGCTTTCTTT
>NA|TRBV4-1|NA|TRBJ1-1
CASSEIAQAEAFF
TGCGCCAGCAGCGAGATCGCACAAGCTGAAGCTTTCTTT
>few|TRBV15|NA|TRBJ1-1
CATSSRTVGTEAFF
TGTGCCACCAGCAGCAGGACAGTGGGCACTGAAGCTTTCTTT
>many|TRBV18|TRBD1|TRBJ1-1
CASSINSDRGNTEAFF
TGTGCCAGCTCAATCAATTCGGACAGGGGGAACACTGAAGCTTTCTTT
>once|TRBV10-2|NA|TRBJ1-1
CASSDLTGNTEAFF
TGCGCCAGCAGTGATCTGACAGGGAACACTGAAGCTTTCTTT
>NA|TRBV7-9|NA|TRBJ1-3
CGRQASSGNTIYF
TGTGGAAGACAGGCGAGCTCTGGAAACACCATATATTTT
>NA|TRBV29-1|NA|TRBJ1-2
CSVESGGGYGYTF
TGCAGCGTTGAGTCGGGGGGCGGCTATGGCTACACCTTC
>few|TRBV7-9|NA|TRBJ2-7
CATTIDRISYEQYF
TGTGCCACCACAATCGACAGAATCTCCTACGAGCAGTACTTC
>few|TRBV6-2/TRBV6-3|TRBD2|TRBJ2-1
CASRLAGNEQFF
TGTGCCAGCAGACTAGCGGGGAATGAGCAGTTCTTC
>NA|TRBV10-3|TRBD1|TRBJ1-1
CAISELGQGQTEAFF
TGTGCCATCAGTGAGCTAGGACAGGGCCAAACTGAAGCTTTCTTT
>few|TRBV7-2|NA|TRBJ2-3
CASSLWAGADTQYF
TGTGCCAGCAGCTTATGGGCCGGAGCAGATACGCAGTATTTT
>NA|TRBV20-1|TRBD2|TRBJ2-1
CSARAFLAGGPSEQFF
TGCAGTGCTAGAGCGTTTCTAGCGGGAGGGCCTAGTGAGCAGTTCTTC